This TCR beta chain was captured by sequencing in a study of T cells in Graves' hyperthyroidism and ophthalmopathy. About the research overall: Before treatment of any kind, peripheral blood was taken at initial diagnosis.

From approximately 9.1 ml of fresh peripheral blood, PBMCs were isolated. This clonotype is classed as medium-sized (0.01 to 0.1%). What it binds is not known. Findings and limits, study-wide: Most thyroid clonotypes expanded above 0.001 appeared in blood too. Ophthalmopathy cases were set apart from stable hyperthyroidism by a 13 V-J model.

RNA transcripts yielded amplified TCR beta CDR3 regions. Using the HTBI primer set, a first-round RT-PCR was run on the TCR CDR3. Each CDR3 protein is one row after TCRdb ran MiXCR on the multiplex PCR reads. The sample holds 400,000 or so distinct CDR3 sequences, 13% to 15% seen once. Per germline, CDR1 DFQATT and CDR2 SNEGSKA (reference sequence). CDR3 size: 14 residues. Trimming took off 6 bases at V and 1 base at J, with 16 bases between the two ends. The chain couples TRBV20-1 to TRBJ2-7; a possible D gene is TRBD2 (5 bases). The clonotype was recovered from a woman in her fifties or sixties with Graves' ophthalmopathy. The sequenced sample was blood. The CDR3 nucleotides are TGCAGTGCCGAGCCGACTACTAATTCCTACGAGCAGTACTTC. Translating it yields CSAEPTTNSYEQYF.